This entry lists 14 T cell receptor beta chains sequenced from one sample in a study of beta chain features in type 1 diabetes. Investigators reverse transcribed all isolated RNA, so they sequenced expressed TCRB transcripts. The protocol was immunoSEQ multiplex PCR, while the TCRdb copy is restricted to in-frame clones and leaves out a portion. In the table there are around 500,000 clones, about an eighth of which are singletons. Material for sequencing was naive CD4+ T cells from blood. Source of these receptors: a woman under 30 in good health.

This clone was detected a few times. The CDR3 is CASSGVAGINTDTQYF. The CDR3 DNA reads as TGCGCCAGCAGTGGGGTAGCGGGGATTAACACAGATACGCAGTATTTT. The chain couples TRBV10-2 to TRBJ2-3; TRBD2 aligns across 8 bases. After removal of 4 bases from V and 2 bases from J, the junction contained 8 bases not matched to a gene. The CDR3 covers 16 residues. CDR1 and CDR2 from the germline V gene are WSHSY and SAAADI.

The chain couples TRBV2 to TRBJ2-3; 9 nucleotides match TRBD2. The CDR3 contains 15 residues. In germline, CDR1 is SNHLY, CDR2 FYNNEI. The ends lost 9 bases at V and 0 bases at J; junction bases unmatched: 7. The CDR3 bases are TGTGCCAGTCTTGATAGCGGGAGTAGCACAGATACGCAGTATTTT. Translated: CASLDSGSSTDTQYF. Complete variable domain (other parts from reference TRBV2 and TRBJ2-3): EPEVTQTPSHQVTQMGQEVILRCVPISNHLYFYWYRQILGQKVEFLVSFYNNEISEKSEIFDDQFSVERPDGSNFTLKIRSTKLEDSAMYFCASLDSGSSTDTQYFGPGTRLTVL.

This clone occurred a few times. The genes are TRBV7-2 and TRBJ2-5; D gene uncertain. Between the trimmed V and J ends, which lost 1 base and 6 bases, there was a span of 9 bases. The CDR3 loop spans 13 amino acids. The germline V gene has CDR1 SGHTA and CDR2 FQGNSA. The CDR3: CASSLVSEQTQYF. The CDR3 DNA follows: TGTGCCAGCAGCTTAGTTTCCGAGCAGACCCAGTACTTC.

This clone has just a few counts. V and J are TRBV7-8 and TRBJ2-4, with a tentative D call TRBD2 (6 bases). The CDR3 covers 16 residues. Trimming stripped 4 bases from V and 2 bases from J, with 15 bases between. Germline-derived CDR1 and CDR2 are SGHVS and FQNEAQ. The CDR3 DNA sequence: TGTGCCAGCAGCTCTCCCGTGGGACTTTCCAAAAACATTCAGTACTTC. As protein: CASSSPVGLSKNIQYF.

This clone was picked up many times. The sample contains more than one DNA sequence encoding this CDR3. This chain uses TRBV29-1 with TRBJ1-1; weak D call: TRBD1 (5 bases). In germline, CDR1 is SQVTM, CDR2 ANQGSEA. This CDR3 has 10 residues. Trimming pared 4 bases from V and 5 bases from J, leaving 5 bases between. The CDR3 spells CSVAGTEAFF. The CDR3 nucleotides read TGCAGCGTTGCAGGGACTGAAGCTTTCTTT.

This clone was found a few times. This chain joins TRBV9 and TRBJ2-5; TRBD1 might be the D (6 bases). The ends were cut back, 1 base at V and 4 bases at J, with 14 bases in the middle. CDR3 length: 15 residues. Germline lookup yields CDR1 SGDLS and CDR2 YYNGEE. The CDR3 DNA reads TGTGCCAGCAGCGTAAATATGGGGGCCGGAGAGACCCAGTACTTC. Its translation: CASSVNMGAGETQYF.

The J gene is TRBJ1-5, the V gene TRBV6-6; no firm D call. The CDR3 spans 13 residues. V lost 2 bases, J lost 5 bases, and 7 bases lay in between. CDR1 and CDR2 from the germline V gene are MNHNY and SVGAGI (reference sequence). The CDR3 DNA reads TGTGCCAGCAGTTACATTCGGGATCAGCCCCAGCATTTT. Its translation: CASSYIRDQPQHF.

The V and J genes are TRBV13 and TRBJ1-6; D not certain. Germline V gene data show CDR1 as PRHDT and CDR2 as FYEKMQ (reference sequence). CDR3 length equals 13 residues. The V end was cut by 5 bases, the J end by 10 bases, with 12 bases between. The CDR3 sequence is CASSAPFPSPLHF. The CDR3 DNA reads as TGTGCCAGCAGCGCTCCGTTTCCCTCACCCCTCCACTTT.

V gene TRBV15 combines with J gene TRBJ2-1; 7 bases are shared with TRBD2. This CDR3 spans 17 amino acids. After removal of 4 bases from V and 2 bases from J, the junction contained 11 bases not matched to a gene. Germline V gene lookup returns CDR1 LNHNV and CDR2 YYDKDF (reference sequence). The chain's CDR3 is CATSTKLGGYTYNEQFF. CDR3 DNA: TGTGCCACCAGCACCAAACTCGGGGGGTACACCTACAATGAGCAGTTCTTC. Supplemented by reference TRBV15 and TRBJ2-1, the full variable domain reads DAMVIQNPRYQVTQFGKPVTLSCSQTLNHNVMYWYQQKSSQAPKLLFHYYDKDFNNEADTPDNFQSRRPNTSFCFLDIRSPGLGDTAMYLCATSTKLGGYTYNEQFFGPGTRLTVL.

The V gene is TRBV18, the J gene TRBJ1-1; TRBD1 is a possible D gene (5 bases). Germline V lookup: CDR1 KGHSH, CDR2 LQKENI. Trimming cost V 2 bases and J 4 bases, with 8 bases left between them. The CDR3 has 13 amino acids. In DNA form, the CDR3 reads TGTGCCAGCTCACCATGGGGGGGCACTGAAGCTTTCTTT. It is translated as CASSPWGGTEAFF.

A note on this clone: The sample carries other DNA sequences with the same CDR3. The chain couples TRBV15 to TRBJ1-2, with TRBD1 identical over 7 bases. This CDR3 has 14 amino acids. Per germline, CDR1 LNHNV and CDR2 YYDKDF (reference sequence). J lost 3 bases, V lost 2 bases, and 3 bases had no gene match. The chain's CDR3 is CATSRTQGDYGYTF. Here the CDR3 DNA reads TGTGCCACCAGCAGAACTCAGGGGGACTATGGCTACACCTTC.

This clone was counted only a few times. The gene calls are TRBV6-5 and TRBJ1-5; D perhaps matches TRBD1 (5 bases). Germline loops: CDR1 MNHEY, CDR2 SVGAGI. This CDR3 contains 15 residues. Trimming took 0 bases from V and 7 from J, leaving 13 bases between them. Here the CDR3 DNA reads TGTGCCAGCAGTTACTCGATGGGGCAGAGCCAGCCCCAGCATTTT. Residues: CASSYSMGQSQPQHF.

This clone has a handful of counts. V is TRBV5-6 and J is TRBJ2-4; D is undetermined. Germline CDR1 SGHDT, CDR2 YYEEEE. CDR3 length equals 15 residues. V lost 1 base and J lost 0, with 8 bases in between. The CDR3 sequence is CASSLRQLAKNIQYF. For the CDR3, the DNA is TGTGCCAGCAGCTTGAGGCAGCTAGCCAAAAACATTCAGTACTTC.

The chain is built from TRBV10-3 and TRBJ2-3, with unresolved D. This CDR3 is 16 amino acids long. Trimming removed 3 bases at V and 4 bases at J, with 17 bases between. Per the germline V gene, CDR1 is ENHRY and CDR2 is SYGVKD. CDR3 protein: CAISDPRAHGPDTQYF. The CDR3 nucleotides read TGTGCCATCAGTGACCCACGAGCCCATGGGCCAGATACGCAGTATTTT.